The 24 T cell receptor beta chains presented below share a single source sample, sequenced in a study of blood T cell repertoires in COVID-19. Generated by immunoSEQ multiplex PCR, the TCRdb table keeps only in-frame clones and is missing some. The sample contains around 300,000 clones, roughly nine tenths of which appear only once. What was sequenced was PBMCs or T cells enriched from blood (not recorded which). These receptors originate from a woman aged 18-29 years who had recovered from COVID-19.

This clone was counted a single time. The chain is built from TRBV5-4 and TRBJ1-6; possible D gene TRBD1, 5 bases. Between the trimmed V and J ends, which lost 6 bases and 9 bases, there was a span of 19 bases. This CDR3 comprises 15 residues. Germline lookup yields CDR1 SGHNT and CDR2 YYREEE (reference sequence). This CDR3 is CASTNFMGGGSPLHF. The DNA of the CDR3 is TGTGCCAGCACCAACTTCATGGGGGGTGGTTCACCCCTCCACTTT.

The chain is built from TRBV7-9 and TRBJ2-7; the D is unclear. Germline V gives CDR1 SEHNR, CDR2 FQNEAQ (reference sequence). The CDR3 is 12 residues long. With 1 base removed from V and 3 bases from J, the gap between germline ends came to 4 bases. CDR3 in DNA: TGTGCCAGCAGCTTAGTTAACTACGAGCAGTACTTC. Translated: CASSLVNYEQYF.

V gene TRBV15 combines with J gene TRBJ1-5; D gene unclear. There are 15 residues in the CDR3. Germline V gene sequence: CDR1 LNHNV, CDR2 YYDKDF (reference sequence). V was trimmed by 0 bases and J by 7 bases, leaving 13 bases between them. CDR3 nucleotides: TGTGCCACCAGCAGAGATATGAAGGAACTACAGCCCCAGCATTTT. Translation gives CATSRDMKELQPQHF.

The V gene is TRBV10-2, the J gene TRBJ2-1; TRBD2 is a possible D gene (5 bases). Germline V gene sequence: CDR1 WSHSY, CDR2 SAAADI. V was shortened by 3 bases and J by 8 bases, with 17 bases between the two germline ends. CDR3 length: 15 amino acids. The CDR3 spells CASSDRAASMDEQFF. In DNA form, the CDR3 reads TGCGCCAGCAGTGATAGAGCGGCCTCTATGGATGAGCAGTTCTTC.

This clone was found a few times. The genes are TRBV6-4 and TRBJ2-3; 12 bases match TRBD2. This CDR3 has 17 amino acids. Looked up from germline, CDR1 is MRHNA and CDR2 is SNTAGT. The junction had 11 bases not matched to a gene; V was cut back by 6 bases and J by 4 bases. This CDR3 reads CASSALAGGGRADTQYF. DNA for the CDR3: TGTGCCAGCAGCGCACTAGCGGGAGGAGGTCGTGCAGATACGCAGTATTTT.

This rearrangement joins TRBV6-2 or TRBV6-3 to TRBJ2-4; a weak D match, TRBD1 (6 bases). This CDR3 contains 17 residues. Trimming stripped 0 bases from V and 0 bases from J, with 12 bases between. CDR1 MNHEY and CDR2 SVGEGT come from the germline V gene. CDR3 in amino acids: CASSYSAGDLAKNIQYF. The DNA for the CDR3 is TGTGCCAGCAGTTACTCGGCAGGGGATTTAGCCAAAAACATTCAGTACTTC.

The genes are TRBV11-1 and TRBJ2-2, with a possible D match to TRBD2 (5 bases). CDR3 length: 16 residues. Germline CDR1 is SGHAT and CDR2 is FQDESV (reference sequence). Deletions cut 5 bases from V and 2 bases from J, with 15 bases between. The CDR3 sequence: CASSRRRSLNTGELFF. The CDR3 bases are TGTGCCAGCAGCCGAAGGAGGAGTCTAAACACCGGGGAGCTGTTTTTT.

This chain connects TRBV18 to TRBJ2-1; TRBD2 agrees at 12 bases. This CDR3 comprises 16 residues. Germline CDR1 KGHSH, CDR2 LQKENI. The V and J ends lost 6 bases and 8 bases, in that order; junction bases with no gene match: 11. DNA of the CDR3: TGTGCCAGCTCCTCCTCTAGCGGGGGGGGCAACGATGAGCAGTTCTTC. Protein: CASSSSSGGGNDEQFF.

This clone came up a few times. Here the CDR3 reads CASSRSGQPQHF. The DNA of the CDR3 is TGTGCCAGCAGCCGGTCAGGTCAGCCCCAGCATTTT. The chain employs TRBV12-3 or TRBV12-4 and TRBJ1-5; D ambiguous. This CDR3 has 12 amino acids. V lost 6 bases, J lost 6 bases, and 9 bases lay in between.

The chain joins TRBV18 to TRBJ2-5, with D perhaps matching TRBD1 (5 bases). CDR3 size: 14 residues. Deletions cut 2 bases from V and 3 bases from J, with 10 bases between. Germline CDR1 KGHSH, CDR2 LQKENI. CDR3 in DNA: TGTGCCAGCTCACCAGGGCAGGGTGAAGAGACCCAGTACTTC. Translation gives CASSPGQGEETQYF.

The genes are TRBV7-9 and TRBJ1-1, with 9 bases identical to TRBD1. There are 17 residues in the CDR3. The V segment lost 4 bases and the J segment 1 base; nucleotides outside the gene matches: 10. CDR1 is SEHNR, CDR2 FQNEAQ, per germline (reference sequence). The CDR3 reads CASSSGQGPGSNTEAFF. In DNA form, the CDR3 reads TGTGCCAGCAGCTCCGGACAGGGGCCGGGATCGAACACTGAAGCTTTCTTT.

The chain uses TRBV4-1 and TRBJ2-2; D is undetermined. CDR1 is MGHRA, CDR2 YSYEKL, per germline. V shed 1 base and J shed 0 bases, with 6 bases lying between them. The CDR3 is 15 amino acids. The CDR3 reads CASSQVGANTGELFF. The CDR3, as DNA: TGCGCCAGCAGCCAAGTTGGAGCGAACACCGGGGAGCTGTTTTTT.

The sample holds one count of this clone. The chain recombines TRBV10-3 with TRBJ2-5, with D maybe TRBD2 (5 bases). V shed 6 bases and J shed 5 bases, with 16 bases lying between them. The CDR3 runs 14 residues. In germline, CDR1 is ENHRY, CDR2 SYGVKD. Here the CDR3 reads CAISSHGVRETQYF. CDR3 DNA sequence: TGTGCCATCAGCTCACACGGGGTGCGGGAGACCCAGTACTTC.

The chain couples TRBV27 to TRBJ1-1; D gene ambiguous. Per the germline V gene, CDR1 is MNHEY and CDR2 is SMNVEV (reference sequence). The CDR3 is 13 residues long. V dropped 2 bases and J dropped 1 base, with 5 bases sitting between them. CDR3 in DNA: TGTGCCAGCAGTTTAGCAGGGAACACTGAAGCTTTCTTT. Its protein is CASSLAGNTEAFF.

The V call is TRBV10-1, the J call TRBJ1-1; D gene ambiguous. The CDR3 spans 13 residues. V shed 5 bases and J shed 1 base, with 8 bases lying between them. CDR1 and CDR2 from the germline V gene are WNHNN and SYGVQD (reference sequence). This CDR3 reads CASSPRGNTEAFF. The CDR3 coding sequence is TGCGCCAGCAGTCCGCGGGGGAACACTGAAGCTTTCTTT.

CDR3 protein: CATSRGGTGSNYGYTF. CDR3 sequence (DNA): TGTGCCACCAGCAGAGGGGGGACAGGGAGTAACTATGGCTACACCTTC. V and J are TRBV15 and TRBJ1-2; 9 positions match TRBD1. The germline CDR1 and CDR2 sequences are LNHNV and YYDKDF (reference sequence). There are 16 residues in the CDR3. V shed 1 base, J shed 1 base, and the junction held 4 bases outside the gene matches.

This chain uses TRBV6-5 with TRBJ2-1, with 9 bases lining up with TRBD2. This CDR3 is 15 amino acids long. Germline V gene sequence: CDR1 MNHEY, CDR2 SVGAGI. With 6 bases clipped from V and 6 bases from J, the junction kept 9 bases outside the gene matches. CDR3 sequence: CASREGLAPSNEQFF. CDR3 DNA sequence: TGTGCCAGCAGGGAGGGACTAGCCCCCTCCAATGAGCAGTTCTTC.

This clone was detected only a few times. J is TRBJ1-4 and V is TRBV19, with 8 bases matching TRBD1. The CDR3 spans 15 residues. Trimming took 4 bases from V and 5 from J; bases not matched to a gene: 6. Per germline, CDR1 LNHDA and CDR2 SQIVND (reference sequence). The DNA for the CDR3 is TGTGCCAGTAGTACCCTGGGACAGGCGAATGAAAAACTGTTTTTT. It specifies CASSTLGQANEKLFF.

The V call is TRBV4-1, the J call TRBJ1-5; D is possibly TRBD1 (5 bases). V was shortened by 1 base and J by 1 base, with 8 bases between the two germline ends. Germline loops: CDR1 MGHRA, CDR2 YSYEKL. The CDR3 has 15 residues. CDR3 protein: CASSQVQESNQPQHF. CDR3 DNA: TGCGCCAGCAGCCAAGTACAGGAGAGCAATCAGCCCCAGCATTTT.

This clone has only one observation. The rearrangement joins TRBV6-2 or TRBV6-3 to TRBJ1-5, with TRBD1 matching over 11 bases. CDR1 is MNHEY and CDR2 is SVGEGT in the germline V gene. The CDR3 runs 18 residues. Trimming at V came to 4 bases and at J to 6 bases, leaving 14 bases not matched to a gene. The CDR3 loop is CASSSGAGQGDSGQPQHF. The CDR3 DNA reads TGTGCCAGCAGTTCGGGAGCGGGACAGGGGGATAGCGGTCAGCCCCAGCATTTT.

The chain carries TRBV5-5 and TRBJ1-2, with 7 bases matching TRBD1. Germline assignment: CDR1 SGHKS and CDR2 YYEKEE (reference sequence). The CDR3 is made up of 13 amino acids. Trimming at V came to 4 bases and at J to 3 bases, leaving 3 bases not matched to a gene. As DNA, the CDR3 is TGTGCCAGCAGCGTTGGGACAGACTATGGCTACACCTTC. Protein: CASSVGTDYGYTF.

The V and J genes are TRBV5-1 and TRBJ1-1; D not certain. Germline-derived CDR1 and CDR2 are SGHRS and YFSETQ. This CDR3 spans 14 amino acids. V was cut by 1 base and J by 1 base, with 8 bases left in between. The CDR3 DNA is TGCGCCAGCAGCTTGTCCCAGGAGAACACTGAAGCTTTCTTT. Translated: CASSLSQENTEAFF.

The V gene is TRBV5-1, the J gene TRBJ2-1; the D gene is possibly TRBD1 (6 bases). Germline V lookup: CDR1 SGHRS, CDR2 YFSETQ. The CDR3 length is 14 residues. Trimming cost V 3 bases and J 9 bases, with 16 bases left between them. The CDR3 loop is CASSWGSGGGEQFF. The CDR3 DNA follows: TGCGCCAGCAGCTGGGGTAGTGGGGGCGGTGAGCAGTTCTTC.

Concerning this clone itself: The same CDR3 can be traced to other DNA sequences in this sample. In DNA form, the CDR3 reads TGTGCCAGCAGCTGGGGCCTCGGGGGTGACACTGAAGCTTTCTTT. It translates to CASSWGLGGDTEAFF. The rearrangement uses TRBV7-9 and TRBJ1-1; the D gene is possibly TRBD1 (5 bases). Trimming cost V 4 bases and J 3 bases, with 15 bases left between them. The germline V gene encodes CDR1 SEHNR and CDR2 FQNEAQ (reference sequence). This CDR3 region has 15 residues.